These T cell receptor beta chains were read from a single sample in a study of T cell responses to AZD1222 COVID-19 vaccine. Libraries were prepared by immunoSEQ multiplex PCR; TCRdb keeps only in-frame clonotypes and omits some of them. The sample lists around 150,000 clones; 80% to 90% were seen once. Sample: peripheral blood, taken on day 0 of AZD1222 vaccination. The receptors stem from an adult in good health. Both conserved end residues are part of each CDR3. A D gene is named only where the DNA matches it firmly. The size entry is marked missing in some rows and otherwise reads once, few, many or a size class.

V	J	size	D	CDR3	DNA
TRBV5-1	TRBJ1-2	NA	NA	CASTPSSGGYWGYTF	TGCGCCAGCACCCCCTCCTCTGGGGGCTATTGGGGCTACACCTTC
TRBV19	TRBJ1-2	NA	NA	CASMGPNYGYTF	TGTGCCAGTATGGGACCCAACTATGGCTACACCTTC
TRBV19	TRBJ2-1	once	NA	CASSISGPKPNEQFF	TGTGCCAGTAGTATCTCCGGGCCTAAACCCAATGAGCAGTTCTTC
TRBV29-1	TRBJ1-1	once	NA	CSVGGTEAFF	TGCAGCGTTGGGGGTACTGAAGCTTTCTTT
TRBV4-2	TRBJ2-5	NA	NA	CASSQNRGSQETQYF	TGTGCCAGCAGCCAAAATAGGGGTAGTCAAGAGACCCAGTACTTC
TRBV7-2	TRBJ1-2	NA	NA	CASSLSSGPTNYGYTF	TGTGCCAGCAGCTTAAGTAGTGGGCCCACTAACTATGGCTACACCTTC
TRBV5-6	TRBJ1-4	NA	NA	CASSSTTVPGNEKLFF	TGTGCCAGCAGCTCTACGACCGTCCCCGGCAATGAAAAACTGTTTTTT
TRBV27	TRBJ1-1	NA	NA	CASSLARGNTEAFF	TGTGCCAGCAGTTTAGCCAGGGGAAACACTGAAGCTTTCTTT
TRBV28	TRBJ1-6	NA	TRBD1	CASRKRGQGQPPLHF	TGTGCCAGCAGAAAACGAGGACAGGGCCAGCCACCCCTCCACTTT
TRBV6-2/TRBV6-3	TRBJ1-5	NA	NA	CASTPGVFGYSNQPQHF	TGTGCCAGCACCCCGGGGGTGTTTGGTTATAGCAATCAGCCCCAGCATTTT
TRBV6-5	TRBJ2-5	once	TRBD2	CASSSRGDQETQYF	TGTGCCAGCAGTTCCCGGGGGGACCAAGAGACCCAGTACTTC
TRBV19	TRBJ1-1	NA	TRBD1	CASRKGQTPEAFF	TGTGCCAGTCGGAAGGGACAGACCCCTGAAGCTTTCTTT
TRBV7-2	TRBJ1-2	NA	NA	CASSSRGANYGYTF	TGTGCCAGCAGCTCCCGGGGTGCTAACTATGGCTACACCTTC
TRBV7-2	TRBJ1-4	NA	TRBD1	CASSFSGTADEKLFF	TGTGCCAGCAGCTTTTCCGGGACAGCGGACGAAAAACTGTTTTTT
TRBV4-3	TRBJ1-2	NA	NA	CASSQESEADYGYTF	TGCGCCAGCAGCCAAGAAAGTGAAGCAGACTATGGCTACACCTTC
TRBV28	TRBJ1-1	NA	NA	CASSNLGAAGTEAFF	TGTGCCAGCAGCAACCTGGGGGCGGCGGGCACTGAAGCTTTCTTT
TRBV5-1	TRBJ2-1	NA	TRBD2	CASSHSGRTYNEQFF	TGCGCCAGCAGCCATAGCGGGAGGACCTACAATGAGCAGTTCTTC
TRBV5-1	TRBJ1-1	once	NA	CASSLEPGLNTEAFF	TGCGCCAGCAGCTTGGAACCGGGGCTGAACACTGAAGCTTTCTTT
TRBV29-1	TRBJ2-7	NA	TRBD2	CSVLLAGGSYEQYF	TGCAGCGTTTTACTAGCGGGAGGGTCCTACGAGCAGTACTTC
TRBV21-1	TRBJ1-3	NA	NA	CASSLSSLRDRAGNTIYF	TGTGCCAGCAGCCTAAGTTCGTTGCGGGACAGGGCTGGAAACACCATATATTTT
TRBV7-9	TRBJ1-1	NA	TRBD1	CASSHPGQVNTEAFF	TGTGCCAGCAGTCATCCGGGACAGGTGAACACTGAAGCTTTCTTT
TRBV28	TRBJ1-6	NA	TRBD1	CASIGLTQGARPLHF	TGTGCCAGCATCGGCCTAACACAGGGGGCTAGACCCCTCCACTTT
TRBV28	TRBJ1-4	NA	TRBD1	CASSSGQGIDEKLFF	TGTGCCAGCAGTTCCGGACAGGGAATAGATGAAAAACTGTTTTTT
TRBV30	TRBJ1-2	NA	TRBD1	CACYGARRTGGENYGYTF	TGTGCCTGTTACGGGGCCCGCCGGACAGGGGGCGAAAACTATGGCTACACCTTC
TRBV28	TRBJ1-2	NA	NA	CASTQGRNYGYTF	TGTGCCAGCACCCAGGGACGGAACTATGGCTACACCTTC
TRBV5-7	TRBJ1-3	NA	NA	CASSGPGVSGNTIYF	TGTGCCAGCAGCGGTCCAGGGGTCTCTGGAAACACCATATATTTT
TRBV6-1	TRBJ1-6	NA	TRBD1	CASSEYPGQASPLHF	TGTGCCAGCAGTGAATACCCGGGACAGGCTTCACCCCTCCACTTT
TRBV7-2	TRBJ1-1	NA	TRBD1	CASSFETGRYTEAFF	TGTGCCAGCAGCTTCGAGACAGGGAGGTACACTGAAGCTTTCTTT
TRBV19	TRBJ2-7	NA	TRBD2	CASSIQSGRVSYEQYF	TGTGCCAGTAGTATCCAAAGCGGGAGGGTCAGCTACGAGCAGTACTTC
TRBV30	TRBJ2-2	NA	NA	CAWSVQGTYTGELFF	TGTGCCTGGAGTGTACAAGGGACTTACACCGGGGAGCTGTTTTTT
TRBV7-8	TRBJ1-5	NA	NA	CASSPPNQPQHF	TGTGCCAGCAGCCCACCCAATCAGCCCCAGCATTTT